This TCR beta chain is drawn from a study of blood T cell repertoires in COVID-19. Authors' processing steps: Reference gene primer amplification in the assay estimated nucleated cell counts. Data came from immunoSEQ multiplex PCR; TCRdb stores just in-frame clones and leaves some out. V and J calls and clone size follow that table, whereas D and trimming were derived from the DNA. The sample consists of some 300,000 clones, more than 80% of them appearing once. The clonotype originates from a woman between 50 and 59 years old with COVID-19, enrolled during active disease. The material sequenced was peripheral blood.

CDR3 bases: TGTGCCAGCAGCCAAGGGAGGAGGGCAGGGCTAGGCTACACCTTC. This gives the protein CASSQGRRAGLGYTF. The chain is built from TRBV3-1 (or the pseudogene TRBV3-2) and TRBJ1-2, with D perhaps TRBD1 (5 bases). In germline, CDR1 is LGHDT, CDR2 YNNKEL (reference sequence). Between the trimmed V and J ends, which lost 1 base and 8 bases, there was a span of 17 bases. The CDR3 is 15 residues long.